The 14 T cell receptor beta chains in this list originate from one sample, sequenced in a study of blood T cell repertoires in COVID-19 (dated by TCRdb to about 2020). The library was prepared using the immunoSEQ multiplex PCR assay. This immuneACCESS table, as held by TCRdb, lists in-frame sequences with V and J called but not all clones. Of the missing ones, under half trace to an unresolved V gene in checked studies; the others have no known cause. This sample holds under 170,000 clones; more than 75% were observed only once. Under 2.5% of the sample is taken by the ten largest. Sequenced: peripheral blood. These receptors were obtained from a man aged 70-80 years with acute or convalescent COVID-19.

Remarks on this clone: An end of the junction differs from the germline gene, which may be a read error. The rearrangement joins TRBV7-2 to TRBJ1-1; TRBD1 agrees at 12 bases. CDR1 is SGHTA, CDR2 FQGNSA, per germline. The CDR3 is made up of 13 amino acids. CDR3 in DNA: TGTGCCAGCAGCCCGGGACAGGGGGCCACGTATGGCTTT. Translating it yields CASSPGQGATYGF.

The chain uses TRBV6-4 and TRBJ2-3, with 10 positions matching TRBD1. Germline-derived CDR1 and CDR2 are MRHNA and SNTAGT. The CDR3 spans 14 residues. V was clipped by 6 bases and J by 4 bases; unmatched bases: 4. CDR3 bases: TGTGCCAGCAGACCGGACAGGGGGTCAGATACGCAGTATTTT. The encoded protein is CASRPDRGSDTQYF.

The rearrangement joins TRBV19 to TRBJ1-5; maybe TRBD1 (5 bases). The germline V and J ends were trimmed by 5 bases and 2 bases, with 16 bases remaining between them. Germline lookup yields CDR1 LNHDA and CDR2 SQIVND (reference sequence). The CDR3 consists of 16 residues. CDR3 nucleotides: TGTGCCAGTAGTGACGGGAGGGGTACGGGCAATCAGCCCCAGCATTTT. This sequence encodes CASSDGRGTGNQPQHF.

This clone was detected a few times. The CDR3 reads CAAVGAGNTIYF. DNA of the CDR3: TGTGCCGCGGTAGGGGCCGGAAACACCATATATTTT. This chain links TRBV6-5 with TRBJ1-3; a weak D match, TRBD1 (5 bases). CDR3 length: 12 amino acids. Germline CDR1 and CDR2: MNHEY and SVGAGI. V lost 11 bases and J lost 4, with 12 bases in between.

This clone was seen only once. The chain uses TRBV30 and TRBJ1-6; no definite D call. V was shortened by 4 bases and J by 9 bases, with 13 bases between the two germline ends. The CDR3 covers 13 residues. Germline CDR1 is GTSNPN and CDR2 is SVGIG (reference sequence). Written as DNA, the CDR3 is TGTGCCTGGATAGAAGCAGGAAGTTCACCCCTCCACTTT. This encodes CAWIEAGSSPLHF.

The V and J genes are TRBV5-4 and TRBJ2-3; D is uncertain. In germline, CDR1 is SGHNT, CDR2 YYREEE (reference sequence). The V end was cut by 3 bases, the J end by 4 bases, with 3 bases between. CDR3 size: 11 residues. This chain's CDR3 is CASSSADTQYF. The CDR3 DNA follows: TGTGCCAGCAGCTCAGCAGATACGCAGTATTTT.

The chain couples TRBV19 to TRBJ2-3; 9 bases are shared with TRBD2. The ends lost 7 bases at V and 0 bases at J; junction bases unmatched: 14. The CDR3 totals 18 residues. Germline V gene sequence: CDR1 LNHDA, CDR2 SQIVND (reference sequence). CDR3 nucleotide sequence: TGTGCCAGTACAGGGGGTAGCGGGGGCCACCCCAGCACAGATACGCAGTATTTT. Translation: CASTGGSGGHPSTDTQYF. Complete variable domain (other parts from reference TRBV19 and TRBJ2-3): DGGITQSPKYLFRKEGQNVTLSCEQNLNHDAMYWYRQDPGQGLRLIYYSQIVNDFQKGDIAEGYSVSREKKESFPLTVTSAQKNPTAFYLCASTGGSGGHPSTDTQYFGPGTRLTVL.

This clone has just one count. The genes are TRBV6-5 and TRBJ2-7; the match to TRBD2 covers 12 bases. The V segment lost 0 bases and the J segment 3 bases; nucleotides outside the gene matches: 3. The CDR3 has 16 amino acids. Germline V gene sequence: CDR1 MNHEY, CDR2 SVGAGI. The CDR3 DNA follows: TGTGCCAGCAGTTACTCGTCACTAGCGGGAGGCTACGAGCAGTACTTC. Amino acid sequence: CASSYSSLAGGYEQYF.

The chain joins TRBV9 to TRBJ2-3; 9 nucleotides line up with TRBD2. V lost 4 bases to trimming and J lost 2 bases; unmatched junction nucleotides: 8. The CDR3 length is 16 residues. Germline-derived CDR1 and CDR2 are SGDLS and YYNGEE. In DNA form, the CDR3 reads TGTGCCAGCAGCCCCAGCCTAGCGGGGCTCACAGATACGCAGTATTTT. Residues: CASSPSLAGLTDTQYF.

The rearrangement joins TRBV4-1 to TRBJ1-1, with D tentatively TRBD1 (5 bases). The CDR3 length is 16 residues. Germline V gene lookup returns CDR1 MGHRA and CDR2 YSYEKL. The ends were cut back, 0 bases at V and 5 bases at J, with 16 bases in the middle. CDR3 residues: CASSQDGQGGRTEAFF. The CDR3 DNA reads TGCGCCAGCAGCCAAGATGGGCAGGGAGGGCGGACTGAAGCTTTCTTT.

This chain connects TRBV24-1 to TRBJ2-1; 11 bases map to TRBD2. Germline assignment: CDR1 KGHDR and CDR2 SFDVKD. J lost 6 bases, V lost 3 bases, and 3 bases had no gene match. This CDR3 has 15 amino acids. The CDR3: CATSDLTSGGNEQFF. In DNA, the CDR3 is TGTGCCACCAGTGATCTTACTAGCGGGGGCAATGAGCAGTTCTTC.

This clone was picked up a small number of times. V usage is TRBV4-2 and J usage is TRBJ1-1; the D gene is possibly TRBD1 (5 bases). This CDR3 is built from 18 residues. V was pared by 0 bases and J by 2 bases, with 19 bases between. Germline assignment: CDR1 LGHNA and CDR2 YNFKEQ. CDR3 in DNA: TGTGCCAGCAGCCAAGAACACTCGAGGACAACCAGTAACACTGAAGCTTTCTTT. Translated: CASSQEHSRTTSNTEAFF.

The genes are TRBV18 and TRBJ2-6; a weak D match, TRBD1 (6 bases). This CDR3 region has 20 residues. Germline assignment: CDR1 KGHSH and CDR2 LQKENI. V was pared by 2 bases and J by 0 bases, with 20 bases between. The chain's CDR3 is CASSPIPLTGTNSGANVLTF. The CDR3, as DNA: TGTGCCAGCTCACCAATCCCCCTAACAGGGACCAACTCTGGGGCCAACGTCCTGACTTTC. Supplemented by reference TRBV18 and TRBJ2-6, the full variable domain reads NAGVMQNPRHLVRRRGQEARLRCSPMKGHSHVYWYRQLPEEGLKFMVYLQKENIIDESGMPKERFSAEFPKEGPSILRIQQVVRGDSAAYFCASSPIPLTGTNSGANVLTFGAGSRLTVL.

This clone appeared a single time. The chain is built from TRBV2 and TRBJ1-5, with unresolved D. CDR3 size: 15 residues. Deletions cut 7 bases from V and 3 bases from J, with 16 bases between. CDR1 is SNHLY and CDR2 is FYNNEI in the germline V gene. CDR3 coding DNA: TGTGCCAGCACCGGCGGGCAGACACCCAATCAGCCCCAGCATTTT. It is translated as CASTGGQTPNQPQHF.